This T cell receptor (beta chain) was sequenced for a study of cytomegalovirus exposure and HLA in healthy donors. As concerns this clone: The antigen is unknown.

It was with 60 Vbeta and 13 Jbeta primers that the PCR ran. The assay was immunoSEQ multiplex PCR, and TCRdb's table has in-frame clones only and misses some. This table holds 110,000 to 150,000 clones, 74% found once. The CDR3 length is 11 residues. Looked up from germline, CDR1 is GTSNPN and CDR2 is SVGIG (reference sequence). Study conclusions and caveats: Presence/absence analysis assumed near-uniform sequencing depth across donors.

The sample consisted of PBMCs. The chain links TRBV30 to TRBJ2-5; D is uncertain. TRBJ2-7 explains the end of the DNA better; the J call may be wrong. The origin of this receptor is a man younger than 35 in good health and CMV-seropositive. CDR3 residues: CAWSFSYEQYF. The CDR3 DNA reads TGTGCCTGGAGCTTCTCCTACGAGCAGTACTTC.